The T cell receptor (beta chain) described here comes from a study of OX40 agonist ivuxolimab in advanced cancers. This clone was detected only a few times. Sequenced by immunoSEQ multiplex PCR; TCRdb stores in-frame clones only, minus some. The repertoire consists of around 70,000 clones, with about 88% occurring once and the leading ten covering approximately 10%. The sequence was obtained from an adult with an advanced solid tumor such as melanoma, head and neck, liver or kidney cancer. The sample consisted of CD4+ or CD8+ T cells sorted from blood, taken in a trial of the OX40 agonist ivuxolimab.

CDR3 sequence: CASSKGLSYEQYF. The CDR3 bases are TGTGCCAGCAGTAAGGGTCTCTCCTACGAGCAGTACTTC. J is TRBJ2-7 and V is TRBV6-1, with D unresolved. Trimming removed 5 bases at V and 0 bases at J, with 8 bases between. This CDR3 contains 13 residues. The V gene's germline CDR1 is MNHNS and CDR2 SASEGT.